This T cell receptor (beta chain) was obtained from a study of control samples from healthy donors and cancer patients. The method was immunoSEQ multiplex PCR; TCRdb's version includes in-frame clones alone and lacks a portion of them. The sample yields over 110,000 clones, approximately 90% seen once. V shed 0 bases and J shed 6 bases, with 10 bases lying between them. The germline gives CDR1 SGHRS, CDR2 YFSETQ. This CDR3 spans 14 amino acids. The chain uses TRBV5-1 and TRBJ1-5; D gene unclear. The clonotype was recovered from a woman in her twenties or thirties in good health. The sample was blood. CDR3 bases: TGCGCCAGCAGCTTGGAGGCAGGCGGTCAGCCCCAGCATTTT. Protein sequence: CASSLEAGGQPQHF.